These 22 T cell receptor beta chains were sequenced from one sample in a study of CD8 T cells in ankylosing spondylitis. Each CDR3 protein is one row after TCRdb ran MiXCR on the 5' RACE reads. The table has about 360,000 distinct CDR3 sequences, 20% to 25% seen once. Sequencing was performed on blood, either unsorted or a sorted T cell fraction (not recorded which). The receptors derive from a male donor with ankylosing spondylitis or in good health (not recorded which).

This chain connects TRBV20-1 to TRBJ2-5; D might be TRBD2 (5 bases). CDR1 and CDR2 (germline): DFQATT, SNEGSKA (reference sequence). CDR3 length: 13 residues. V was shortened by 3 bases and J by 5 bases, with 13 bases between the two germline ends. CDR3 sequence: CSASLHGGETQYF. The CDR3 DNA sequence: TGCAGTGCTAGCCTACATGGCGGGGAGACCCAGTACTTC.

The chain couples TRBV11-2 to TRBJ2-5; maybe TRBD2 (7 bases). The CDR3 covers 19 residues. Between the trimmed V and J ends, which lost 5 bases and 6 bases, there was a span of 31 bases. Germline-derived CDR1 and CDR2 are SGHAT and FQNNGV. The CDR3 protein is CASSHPVSSGGAGWQTQYF. Here the CDR3 DNA reads TGTGCCAGCAGCCACCCCGTCTCTAGTGGGGGGGCGGGTTGGCAGACCCAGTACTTC.

This clonotype was seen more than once but under ten times. This chain links TRBV9 with TRBJ2-1; D not certain. V gave up 0 bases and J gave up 5 bases, with 6 bases separating them. The germline CDR1 and CDR2 sequences are SGDLS and YYNGEE. This CDR3 spans 13 amino acids. This CDR3 is CASSVDLDNEQFF. DNA for the CDR3: TGTGCCAGCAGCGTAGATCTAGACAATGAGCAGTTCTTC.

The V call is TRBV7-9, the J call TRBJ2-5; weak D call: TRBD2 (5 bases). Trimming removed 5 bases at V and 5 bases at J, with 12 bases between. This CDR3 has 13 residues. CDR1 and CDR2 from the germline V gene are SEHNR and FQNEAQ (reference sequence). CDR3 in DNA: TGTGCCAGCAGCCCTCGGGATCGGGAGACCCAGTACTTC. Protein: CASSPRDRETQYF.

Only a few counts were recorded for this clonotype. The CDR3 DNA sequence: TGCGCCAGCAGCGAGACCGGGACAGGTAATCAGCCCCAGCATTTT. Its protein is CASSETGTGNQPQHF. The gene calls are TRBV5-1 and TRBJ1-5, with 8 bases matching TRBD1. The V gene's germline CDR1 is SGHRS and CDR2 YFSETQ. The CDR3 runs 15 residues. The ends lost 4 bases at V and 4 bases at J; junction bases unmatched: 7. The full variable domain, its missing parts supplied by reference TRBV5-1 and TRBJ1-5, is KAGVTQTPRYLIKTRGQQVTLSCSPISGHRSVSWYQQTPGQGLQFLFEYFSETQRNKGNFPGRFSGRQFSNSRSEMNVSTLELGDSALYLCASSETGTGNQPQHFGDGTRLSIL.

This chain joins TRBV12-3 or TRBV12-4 and TRBJ2-7; D might be TRBD2 (6 bases). The V and J ends lost 5 bases and 2 bases respectively, with 13 bases between them. The CDR3 has 14 residues. CDR3 sequence reads: CASSGPGLTYEQYF. For the CDR3, the DNA is TGTGCCAGCAGTGGACCGGGACTGACCTACGAGCAGTACTTC.

The V call is TRBV4-2, the J call TRBJ2-1, with 9 bases lining up with TRBD2. CDR3 size: 20 residues. V was pared by 0 bases and J by 5 bases, with 17 bases of the junction left unmatched. Germline loops: CDR1 LGHNA, CDR2 YNFKEQ. CDR3 protein: CASSQEVLPVAGDLNNEQFF. The CDR3 DNA follows: TGTGCCAGCAGCCAAGAAGTTCTCCCGGTAGCGGGGGACCTCAACAATGAGCAGTTCTTC.

This clonotype showed up just a few times. This chain joins TRBV12-3 or TRBV12-4 and TRBJ2-7; the D call may be TRBD1 or TRBD2 (5 bases each). The CDR3 is made up of 15 amino acids. The V gene lost 5 bases and the J gene lost 3 bases, with 17 bases spanning the gap. CDR3 sequence: CASSELPGPNYEQYF. For the CDR3, the DNA is TGTGCCAGCAGTGAACTCCCGGGACCGAACTACGAGCAGTACTTC.

J is TRBJ2-1 and V is TRBV6-5; the match to TRBD1 covers 8 bases. The CDR3 covers 16 residues. Looked up from germline, CDR1 is MNHEY and CDR2 is SVGAGI. V was pared by 0 bases and J by 8 bases, with 9 bases of the junction left unmatched. This CDR3 is CASSYSGRGLVDEQFF. As DNA, the CDR3 is TGTGCCAGCAGTTACTCGGGCAGGGGGCTTGTGGATGAGCAGTTCTTC.

This sequence joins TRBV27 and TRBJ2-1; no firm D call. CDR3 length: 15 residues. The V end lost 0 bases, the J end lost 0 bases, and 6 bases lay between the germline ends. Looked up from germline, CDR1 is MNHEY and CDR2 is SMNVEV (reference sequence). The CDR3 sequence is CASSLSASSYNEQFF. The CDR3 DNA is TGTGCCAGCAGTTTATCCGCAAGCTCCTACAATGAGCAGTTCTTC.

This clonotype has just a few counts. This CDR3 is CSVEVAGQNTGELFF. The CDR3 DNA reads as TGCAGCGTTGAAGTTGCGGGGCAGAACACCGGGGAGCTGTTTTTT. The chain carries TRBV29-1 and TRBJ2-2, with TRBD2 as a possible D gene (6 bases). The CDR3 spans 15 residues. From germline, CDR1 is SQVTM and CDR2 ANQGSEA. V shed 1 base and J shed 1 base, with 10 bases lying between them.

In this sample, this clonotype turned up once. The gene calls are TRBV7-2 and TRBJ2-7; 7 bases are a match to TRBD2. Germline V gene lookup returns CDR1 SGHTA and CDR2 FQGNSA. The CDR3 is 14 residues long. The V segment lost 5 bases and the J segment 5 bases; nucleotides outside the gene matches: 9. CDR3 residues: CASSSGTAAHEQYF. The CDR3 DNA sequence: TGTGCCAGCAGCAGCGGGACCGCGGCCCACGAGCAGTACTTC.

V and J are TRBV6-2 or TRBV6-3 and TRBJ2-1; 9 bases are a match to TRBD2. V dropped 1 base and J dropped 3; count of bases not matched to a gene: 4. CDR3 length: 16 amino acids. From germline, CDR1 is MNHEY and CDR2 SVGEGT. CDR3 sequence (DNA): TGTGCCAGCAGTTACTTCTCTAGCGGGGTCTACAATGAGCAGTTCTTC. Encoded protein: CASSYFSSGVYNEQFF.

The V call is TRBV7-8, the J call TRBJ2-3; D remains unclear. The CDR3 sequence is 12 residues long. Trimming took 6 bases from V and 7 from J, leaving 11 bases between them. Germline V lookup: CDR1 SGHVS, CDR2 FQNEAQ. CDR3 sequence: CASSPPANTQYF. DNA for the CDR3: TGTGCCAGCAGTCCCCCCGCTAATACGCAGTATTTT.

This clonotype has ten or more counts. This chain connects TRBV29-1 to TRBJ2-2, with 8 positions matching TRBD2. The CDR3 has 15 residues. Germline assignment: CDR1 SQVTM and CDR2 ANQGSEA. V shed 2 bases and J 1 base; nucleotides not matched to a gene: 3. The CDR3 here is CSVEWLAGNTGELFF. In nucleotides, the CDR3 is TGCAGCGTTGAATGGCTAGCGGGGAACACCGGGGAGCTGTTTTTT.

The rearrangement links TRBV28 to TRBJ2-2, with no clear D. The germline V and J ends were trimmed by 7 bases and 5 bases, with 14 bases remaining between them. This CDR3 contains 14 residues. CDR1 and CDR2 from the germline V gene are MDHEN and SYDVKM. Here the CDR3 DNA reads TGTGCCAGCACTTCCCTAGGCGCAACCGGGGAGCTGTTTTTT. This codes for CASTSLGATGELFF.

In this sample, this clonotype turned up a few times. The chain joins TRBV7-9 to TRBJ1-2; D is ambiguous. V lost 3 bases and J lost 3, with 8 bases in between. Germline V lookup: CDR1 SEHNR, CDR2 FQNEAQ (reference sequence). CDR3 length: 13 residues. The DNA for the CDR3 is TGTGCCAGCAGCTTCGGGGTTGACTATGGCTACACCTTC. Protein: CASSFGVDYGYTF.

This clonotype was detected only a few times. CDR3 loop: CAIRRDSLSGEQYF. As DNA, the CDR3 is TGTGCCATCAGGCGGGACTCTCTCTCGGGGGAGCAGTACTTC. The V and J genes are TRBV10-3 and TRBJ2-7, with D possibly TRBD2 on 6 matching bases. The germline V gene encodes CDR1 ENHRY and CDR2 SYGVKD. This CDR3 spans 14 amino acids. V was shortened by 6 bases and J by 7 bases, with 19 bases between the two germline ends.

This clonotype has more than one count but fewer than ten. V is TRBV6-2 or TRBV6-3 and J is TRBJ2-7; 9 bases line up with TRBD2. The CDR3 runs 13 residues. J lost 4 bases, V lost 4 bases, and 2 bases had no gene match. Per the germline V gene, CDR1 is MNHEY and CDR2 is SVGEGT. The CDR3 DNA is TGTGCCAGCAGTTGGACTAGCGTGTACGAGCAGTACTTC. This codes for CASSWTSVYEQYF.

The sample holds a few counts of this clonotype. One junction end does not reproduce the germline sequence, and a read error may be involved. The chain couples TRBV6-5 to TRBJ2-2, with D possibly being TRBD2 (6 bases). The CDR3 is made up of 14 amino acids. CDR1 and CDR2 (germline): MNHEY, SVGAGI. The CDR3 here is CAGSYTSPTGELFF. Written as DNA, the CDR3 is TGTGCCGGCAGTTACACTAGCCCCACCGGGGAGCTGTTTTTT.

The table lists this clonotype with a few counts. The genes are TRBV20-1 and TRBJ2-3; 13 bases agree with TRBD2. The V and J ends lost 4 bases and 2 bases, in that order; junction bases with no gene match: 15. Germline-derived CDR1 and CDR2 are DFQATT and SNEGSKA (reference sequence). This CDR3 has 19 amino acids. The CDR3 protein is CSANGLAGAPNFNTDTQYF. The CDR3 nucleotides read TGCAGTGCTAACGGACTAGCGGGGGCCCCGAACTTCAACACAGATACGCAGTATTTT.

The chain employs TRBV4-1 and TRBJ2-1; tentatively, D is TRBD2 (6 bases). The germline V gene encodes CDR1 MGHRA and CDR2 YSYEKL. V was shortened by 4 bases and J by 6 bases, with 16 bases between the two germline ends. This CDR3 contains 15 residues. This CDR3 reads CASSRLVGRGNEQFF. DNA for the CDR3: TGCGCCAGCAGCCGGCTTGTGGGGCGGGGCAATGAGCAGTTCTTC.